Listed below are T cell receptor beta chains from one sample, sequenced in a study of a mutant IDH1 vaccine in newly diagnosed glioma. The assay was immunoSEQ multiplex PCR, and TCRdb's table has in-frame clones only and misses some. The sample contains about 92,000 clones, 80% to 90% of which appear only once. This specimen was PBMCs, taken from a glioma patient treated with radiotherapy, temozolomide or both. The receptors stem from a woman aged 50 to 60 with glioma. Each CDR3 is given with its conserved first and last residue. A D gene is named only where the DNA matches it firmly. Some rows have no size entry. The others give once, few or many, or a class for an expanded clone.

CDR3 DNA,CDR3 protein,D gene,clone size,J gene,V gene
TGTGCCATCAGTCAAACAGGGGAATCACCCCTCCACTTT,CAISQTGESPLHF,TRBD1,.,TRBJ1-6,TRBV10-3
TGTGCCAGCAGTGGGGGACAGTTGAACACTGAAGCTTTCTTT,CASSGGQLNTEAFF,TRBD1,.,TRBJ1-1,TRBV6-1
TGTGCCACCAGCAGAGACACCCTTGGAAACACCATATATTTT,CATSRDTLGNTIYF,.,once,TRBJ1-3,TRBV15
TGTGCCAGCAGTTCTCTGGCGGGAAACACCATATATTTT,CASSSLAGNTIYF,.,.,TRBJ1-3,TRBV6-1
TGCAGCGTATCTCCGGGACAGGGCGGAAATCAGCCCCAGCATTTT,CSVSPGQGGNQPQHF,TRBD1,.,TRBJ1-5,TRBV29-1
TGTGCCTGGAGTCCCCAAGAGACCCAGTACTTC,CAWSPQETQYF,.,.,TRBJ2-5,TRBV30
TGTGCCAGTAGTACATGGACGGCTGGCTACACCTTC,CASSTWTAGYTF,.,few,TRBJ1-2,TRBV19
TGTGCCAGCAGCCTGGACGGGCCTAACTATGGCTACACCTTC,CASSLDGPNYGYTF,.,.,TRBJ1-2,TRBV7-9
TGCGCCAGCAGCCAAGTACACCAGAGGGGTTACGTGTCGCAGCCCCAGCATTTT,CASSQVHQRGYVSQPQHF,.,.,TRBJ1-5,TRBV4-1
TGTGCCAGCGATCAGGGGCTCTTCGGGGGCTACGAGCAGTACTTC,CASDQGLFGGYEQYF,.,.,TRBJ2-7,TRBV6-1
TGTGCCAGCTTCCTAAATGAGTCCCCGGGGACACCCCTCCACTTT,CASFLNESPGTPLHF,.,.,TRBJ1-6,TRBV6-1
TGTGCCATCAGTGAGTCACCTCGGGCTAACTATGGCTACACCTTC,CAISESPRANYGYTF,.,.,TRBJ1-2,TRBV10-3
TGCGCCAGCAGCTTGGATTCTTCGGCAGTCTACGAGCAGTACTTC,CASSLDSSAVYEQYF,.,once,TRBJ2-7,TRBV5-1
TGCGCCAGCAACCCGGGACAGAGCTGGCACACTGAAGCTTTCTTT,CASNPGQSWHTEAFF,TRBD1,.,TRBJ1-1,TRBV5-1
TGTGCCAGCAGCCAAGAGTTAACACTCGGCTACACCTTC,CASSQELTLGYTF,.,.,TRBJ1-2,TRBV14
TGTGCCAGCAGTTCGGTGGGACAGGACAAACTTGAAGCTTTCTTT,CASSSVGQDKLEAFF,TRBD1,.,TRBJ1-1,TRBV28